The 14 T cell receptor beta chains given below trace back to one sample, sequenced in a study of cytomegalovirus exposure and HLA in healthy donors. The PCR ran on 60 Vbeta and 13 Jbeta primers. Only in-frame clones appear in the TCRdb table, and some are missing; sequencing was by immunoSEQ multiplex PCR. The table lists 70,000 to 100,000 clones, approximately 68% of them singletons. Sequenced material: PBMCs. The receptor source for this set is a woman aged 45-59 years in good health and CMV-seropositive.

This clone was counted between two and nine times. The chain recombines TRBV30 with TRBJ1-1; possibly TRBD1 for D (6 bases). The CDR3 totals 13 residues. V was shortened by 6 bases and J by 9 bases, with 20 bases between the two germline ends. Germline assignment: CDR1 GTSNPN and CDR2 SVGIG (reference sequence). This CDR3 reads CACALGTPLKAFF. The CDR3 region has the DNA TGTGCCTGTGCCCTTGGGACACCCCTGAAAGCTTTCTTT.

The chain has TRBV19 and TRBJ2-7, with 7 bases identical to TRBD1. The V gene end was trimmed by 5 bases and the J gene end by 1 base; junction bases not matched to a gene: 5. This CDR3 spans 14 amino acids. Germline assignment: CDR1 LNHDA and CDR2 SQIVND (reference sequence). The CDR3 region has the DNA TGTGCCAGTAGTGAACCGGGACAGTCCTACGAGCAGTACTTC. Its protein product is CASSEPGQSYEQYF.

The V gene is TRBV6-5, the J gene TRBJ1-5; D remains ambiguous. The V end was cut by 6 bases, the J end by 4 bases, with 7 bases between. The CDR3 is made up of 12 amino acids. The germline V gene encodes CDR1 MNHEY and CDR2 SVGAGI. CDR3 bases: TGTGCCAGCAGGCCGACAAATCAGCCCCAGCATTTT. This encodes CASRPTNQPQHF.

This clone appeared a few times. The genes are TRBV2 and TRBJ2-1; D is possibly TRBD1 (6 bases). The CDR3 is 12 amino acids. The germline CDR1 and CDR2 sequences are SNHLY and FYNNEI. With 5 bases removed from V and 15 bases from J, the gap between germline ends came to 17 bases. This CDR3 reads CASSSQPGTWFF. CDR3 DNA: TGTGCCAGCAGTTCACAGCCCGGGACATGGTTCTTC.

The V and J genes are TRBV9 and TRBJ2-6, with TRBD1 matching 7 bases. The junction had 4 bases not matched to a gene; V was cut back by 7 bases and J by 0 bases. The CDR3 sequence is 15 residues long. Germline values: CDR1 SGDLS, CDR2 YYNGEE. The CDR3, as DNA: TGTGCCAGCGGATCAGGGGGCTCTGGGGCCAACGTCCTGACTTTC. Its protein product is CASGSGGSGANVLTF.

CDR3 sequence reads: CASRPGQGDSPLHF. The CDR3 DNA reads as TGTGCCAGCAGACCGGGACAGGGGGATTCACCCCTCCACTTT. The V gene is TRBV2, the J gene TRBJ1-6, with 11 positions matching TRBD1. The CDR3 has 14 amino acids. The V gene's germline CDR1 is SNHLY and CDR2 FYNNEI. V trimming: 6 bases; J trimming: 8 bases; junction bases outside the gene matches: 3.

The chain joins TRBV6-1 to TRBJ1-4, with TRBD1 identical over 8 bases. Trimming cost V 4 bases and J 7 bases; bases outside gene matches: 14. This CDR3 has 17 residues. The germline CDR1 and CDR2 sequences are MNHNS and SASEGT. The CDR3 bases are TGTGCCAGCAGTGTAATACCCTTGGACAGGGCAGGTGAAAAACTGTTTTTT. Translation gives CASSVIPLDRAGEKLFF.

This clone has a handful of counts. V usage is TRBV19 and J usage is TRBJ2-1; D is ambiguous. This CDR3 has 12 amino acids. In germline, CDR1 is LNHDA, CDR2 SQIVND (reference sequence). Trimming removed 6 bases at V and 6 bases at J, with 9 bases between. The CDR3 region is CASRAGTNEQFF. CDR3 sequence (DNA): TGTGCCAGTAGGGCAGGTACCAATGAGCAGTTCTTC.

This clone has just a few counts. The CDR3 protein is CASRSRDVNTEAFF. CDR3 nucleotides: TGCGCCAGCAGGTCCAGGGATGTGAACACTGAAGCTTTCTTT. The V gene is TRBV5-1, the J gene TRBJ1-1; D perhaps matches TRBD1 (5 bases). Germline lookup yields CDR1 SGHRS and CDR2 YFSETQ. The germline V and J ends were trimmed by 5 bases and 0 bases, with 11 bases remaining between them. The CDR3 is made up of 14 amino acids.

This clone was detected a few times. The chain links TRBV30 to TRBJ1-1, with unresolved D. This CDR3 has 12 residues. Per the germline V gene, CDR1 is GTSNPN and CDR2 is SVGIG (reference sequence). V was clipped by 3 bases and J by 2 bases, with 7 bases between them. Here the CDR3 reads CAWRRDNTEAFF. CDR3 DNA sequence: TGTGCCTGGAGGAGGGATAACACTGAAGCTTTCTTT. Full variable domain (rest looked up from reference TRBV30 and TRBJ1-1): SQTIHQWPATLVQPVGSPLSLECTVEGTSNPNLYWYRQAAGRGLQLLFYSVGIGQISSEVPQNLSASRPQDRQFILSSKKLLLSDSGFYLCAWRRDNTEAFFGQGTRLTVV.

This chain links TRBV7-3 with TRBJ2-2; a weak D match, TRBD2 (6 bases). V was trimmed by 5 bases and J by 5 bases, leaving 12 bases between them. The germline V gene encodes CDR1 SGHTA and CDR2 FQGTGA. This CDR3 contains 14 residues. This CDR3 reads CASSPYAGTGELFF. The CDR3 bases are TGTGCCAGCAGCCCCTACGCGGGGACCGGGGAGCTGTTTTTT.

The V gene is TRBV29-1, the J gene TRBJ1-1; 7 nucleotides agree with TRBD1. Germline V gene sequence: CDR1 SQVTM, CDR2 ANQGSEA. CDR3 size: 13 residues. Trimming removed 6 bases from V and 2 bases from J; junction bases left unmatched: 6. The chain's CDR3 is CSVLGGFNTEAFF. CDR3 nucleotide sequence: TGCAGCGTACTAGGGGGCTTCAACACTGAAGCTTTCTTT. Full variable domain (remainder filled in from reference TRBV29-1 and TRBJ1-1): SAVISQKPSRDICQRGTSLTIQCQVDSQVTMMFWYRQQPGQSLTLIATANQGSEATYESGFVIDKFPISRPNLTFSTLTVSNMSPEDSSIYLCSVLGGFNTEAFFGQGTRLTVV.

J is TRBJ2-1 and V is TRBV7-8, with TRBD2 as a possible D gene (7 bases). Per the germline V gene, CDR1 is SGHVS and CDR2 is FQNEAQ. Trimming took off 1 base at V and 5 bases at J, with 12 bases between the two ends. CDR3 length: 15 residues. As DNA, the CDR3 is TGTGCCAGCAGCTTAGTGGGGGGGGCGAACAATGAGCAGTTCTTC. Amino acid sequence: CASSLVGGANNEQFF.

The gene calls are TRBV11-2 and TRBJ2-3; unclear D gene. Germline CDR1 and CDR2: SGHAT and FQNNGV. The germline V and J ends were trimmed by 6 bases and 2 bases, with 3 bases remaining between them. The CDR3 is made up of 11 amino acids. CDR3: CASRLTDTQYF. The DNA of the CDR3 is TGTGCCAGCAGACTCACAGATACGCAGTATTTT.